This T cell receptor (beta chain) emerged from a study of neoadjuvant nivolumab and ipilimumab in lung cancer. Study-level background: The combination arm added day-1 ipilimumab 1 mg/kg to nivolumab 3 mg/kg on days 1, 15, 29.

General observations from the study: Only two of four nivolumab-treated tumors gained richness and clonality by surgery.

Turning to this clone: Its antigen remains unidentified.

Clones were sequenced by immunoSEQ multiplex PCR, and TCRdb holds only the in-frame ones, with some missing. The data show about 20,000 clones, around 76% seen once. The receptor was isolated from an adult with non-small cell lung cancer. The material was tumor tissue, obtained after neoadjuvant nivolumab, alone or with ipilimumab, at or shortly before surgery.

The CDR3 here is CASSLEARNTEAFF. The CDR3 region has the DNA TGTGCCAGCAGCTTAGAGGCCAGGAACACTGAAGCTTTCTTT. The chain has TRBV7-9 and TRBJ1-1; D is unresolved. This CDR3 region has 14 residues. CDR1 is SEHNR and CDR2 is FQNEAQ in the germline V gene (reference sequence). V was pared by 1 base and J by 1 base, with 7 bases between.